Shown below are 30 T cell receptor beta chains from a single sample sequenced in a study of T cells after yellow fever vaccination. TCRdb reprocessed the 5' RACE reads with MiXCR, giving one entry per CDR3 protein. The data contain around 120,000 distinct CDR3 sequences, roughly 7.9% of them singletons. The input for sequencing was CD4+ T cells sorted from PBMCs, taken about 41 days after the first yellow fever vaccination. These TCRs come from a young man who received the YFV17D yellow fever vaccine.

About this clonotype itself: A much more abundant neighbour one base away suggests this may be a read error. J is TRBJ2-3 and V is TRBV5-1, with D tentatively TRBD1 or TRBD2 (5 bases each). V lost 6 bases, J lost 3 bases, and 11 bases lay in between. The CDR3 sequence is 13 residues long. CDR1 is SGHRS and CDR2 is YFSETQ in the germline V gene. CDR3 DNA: TGCGCCAGCACCATCTGGGGGACAGATACGCAGTATTTT. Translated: CASTIWGTDTQYF.

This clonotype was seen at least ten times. DNA for the CDR3: TGTGCCAGCAGCAGGGGGACAGACCGCGAGCAGTACGTC. Amino acid sequence: CASSRGTDREQYV. The J gene is TRBJ2-7, the V gene TRBV12-3 or TRBV12-4; 7 bases are a match to TRBD1. Trimming cost V 6 bases and J 6 bases; bases outside gene matches: 8. This CDR3 comprises 13 residues.

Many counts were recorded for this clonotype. CDR3 sequence reads: CASSPTSGVQETQYF. The CDR3 DNA follows: TGTGCCAGCAGCCCGACTAGCGGGGTCCAAGAGACCCAGTACTTC. J is TRBJ2-5 and V is TRBV7-3; 11 nucleotides agree with TRBD2. This CDR3 comprises 15 residues. Germline V gene lookup returns CDR1 SGHTA and CDR2 FQGTGA. V shed 5 bases and J 1 base; nucleotides not matched to a gene: 3.

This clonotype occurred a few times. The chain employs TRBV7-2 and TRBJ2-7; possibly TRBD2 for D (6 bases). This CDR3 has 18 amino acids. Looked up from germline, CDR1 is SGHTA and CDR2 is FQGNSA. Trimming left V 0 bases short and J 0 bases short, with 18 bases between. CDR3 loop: CASSLALKGTFLSYEQYF. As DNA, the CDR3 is TGTGCCAGCAGCTTAGCGCTAAAAGGGACTTTTCTCTCCTACGAGCAGTACTTC.

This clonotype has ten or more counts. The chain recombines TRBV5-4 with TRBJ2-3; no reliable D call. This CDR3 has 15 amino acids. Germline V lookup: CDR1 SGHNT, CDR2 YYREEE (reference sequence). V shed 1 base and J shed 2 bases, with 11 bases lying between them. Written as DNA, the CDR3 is TGTGCCAGCAGCTTGTTGGGCCTCTCCACAGATACGCAGTATTTT. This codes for CASSLLGLSTDTQYF. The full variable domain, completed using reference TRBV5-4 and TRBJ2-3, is ETGVTQSPTHLIKTRGQQVTLRCSSQSGHNTVSWYQQALGQGPQFIFQYYREEENGRGNFPPRFSGLQFPNYSSELNVNALELDDSALYLCASSLLGLSTDTQYFGPGTRLTVL.

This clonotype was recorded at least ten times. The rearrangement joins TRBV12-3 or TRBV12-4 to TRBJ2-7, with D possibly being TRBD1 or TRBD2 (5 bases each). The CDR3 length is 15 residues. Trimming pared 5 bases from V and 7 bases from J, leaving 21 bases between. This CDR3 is CASSLGPGTVGEQYF. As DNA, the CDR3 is TGTGCCAGCAGTCTCGGCCCCGGGACCGTGGGAGAGCAGTACTTC.

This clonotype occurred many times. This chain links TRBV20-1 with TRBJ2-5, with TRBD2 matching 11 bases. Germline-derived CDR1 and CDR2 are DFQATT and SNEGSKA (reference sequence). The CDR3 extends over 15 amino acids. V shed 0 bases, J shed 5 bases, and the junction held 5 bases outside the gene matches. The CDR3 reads CSARDPASGGETQYF. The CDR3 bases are TGCAGTGCTAGAGATCCCGCTAGCGGGGGGGAGACCCAGTACTTC.

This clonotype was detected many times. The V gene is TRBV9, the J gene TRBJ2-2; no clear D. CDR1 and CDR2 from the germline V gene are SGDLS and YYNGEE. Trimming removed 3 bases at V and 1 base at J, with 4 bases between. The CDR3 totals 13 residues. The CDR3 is CASSDVNTGELFF. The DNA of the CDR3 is TGTGCCAGCAGCGATGTGAACACCGGGGAGCTGTTTTTT.

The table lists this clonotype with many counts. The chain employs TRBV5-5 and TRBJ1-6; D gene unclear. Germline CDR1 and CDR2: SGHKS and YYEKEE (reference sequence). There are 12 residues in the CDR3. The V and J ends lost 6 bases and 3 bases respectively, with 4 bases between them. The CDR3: CASTNYNSPLHF. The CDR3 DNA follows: TGTGCCAGCACCAACTATAATTCACCCCTCCACTTT.

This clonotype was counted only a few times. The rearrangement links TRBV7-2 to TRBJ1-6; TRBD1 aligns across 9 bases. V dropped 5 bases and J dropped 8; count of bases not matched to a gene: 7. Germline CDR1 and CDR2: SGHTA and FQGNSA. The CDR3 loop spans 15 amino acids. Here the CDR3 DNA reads TGTGCCAGCAGCCTCCGCACAGGGGGCTATTCACCCCTCCACTTT. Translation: CASSLRTGGYSPLHF.

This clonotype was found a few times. The CDR3 sequence is CASSPTRPQGYGYTF. CDR3 DNA sequence: TGTGCCAGCTCACCAACACGACCACAGGGTTATGGCTACACCTTC. The chain employs TRBV18 and TRBJ1-2, with D maybe TRBD1 (6 bases). The ends were cut back, 2 bases at V and 5 bases at J, with 15 bases in the middle. The CDR3 has 15 residues. CDR1 is KGHSH and CDR2 is LQKENI in the germline V gene.

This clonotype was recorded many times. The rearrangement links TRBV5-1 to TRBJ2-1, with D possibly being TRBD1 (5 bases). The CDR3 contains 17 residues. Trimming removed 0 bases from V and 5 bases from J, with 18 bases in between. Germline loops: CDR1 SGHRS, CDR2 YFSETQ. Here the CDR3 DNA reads TGCGCCAGCAGCTTGGACAGGATCCCTACTCGCGACAATGAGCAGTTCTTC. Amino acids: CASSLDRIPTRDNEQFF.

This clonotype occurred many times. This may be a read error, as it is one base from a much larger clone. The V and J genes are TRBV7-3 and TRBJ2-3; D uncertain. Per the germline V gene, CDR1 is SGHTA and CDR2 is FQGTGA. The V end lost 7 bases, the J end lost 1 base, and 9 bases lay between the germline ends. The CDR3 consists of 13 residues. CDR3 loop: CASNLYGTDTQYF. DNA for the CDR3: TGTGCCAGCAACCTCTATGGCACAGATACGCAGTATTTT.

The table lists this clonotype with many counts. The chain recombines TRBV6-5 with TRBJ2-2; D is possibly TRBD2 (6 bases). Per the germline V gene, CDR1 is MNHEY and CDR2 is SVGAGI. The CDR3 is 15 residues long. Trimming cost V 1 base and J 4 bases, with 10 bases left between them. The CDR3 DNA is TGTGCCAGCAGTTACTTGCGCGGGGTCACCGGGGAGCTGTTTTTT. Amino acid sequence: CASSYLRGVTGELFF.

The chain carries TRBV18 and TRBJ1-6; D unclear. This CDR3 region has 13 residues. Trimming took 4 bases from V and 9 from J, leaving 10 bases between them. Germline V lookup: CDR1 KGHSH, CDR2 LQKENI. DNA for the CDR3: TGTGCCAGCTCACACTTAGATACTTCACCCCTCCACTTT. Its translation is CASSHLDTSPLHF.

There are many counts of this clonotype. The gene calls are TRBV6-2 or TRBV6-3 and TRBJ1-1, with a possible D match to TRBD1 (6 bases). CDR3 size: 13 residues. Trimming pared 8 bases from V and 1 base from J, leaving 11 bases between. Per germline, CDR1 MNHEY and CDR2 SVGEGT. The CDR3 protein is CASGSQGNTEAFF. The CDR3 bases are TGTGCCAGCGGCTCACAGGGGAACACTGAAGCTTTCTTT.

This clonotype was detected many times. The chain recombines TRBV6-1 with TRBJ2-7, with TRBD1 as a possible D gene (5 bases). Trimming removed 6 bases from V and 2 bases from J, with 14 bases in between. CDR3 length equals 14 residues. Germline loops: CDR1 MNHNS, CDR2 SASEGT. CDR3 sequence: CASSPALGAYEQYF. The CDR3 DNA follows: TGTGCCAGCAGCCCAGCCTTAGGGGCCTACGAGCAGTACTTC.

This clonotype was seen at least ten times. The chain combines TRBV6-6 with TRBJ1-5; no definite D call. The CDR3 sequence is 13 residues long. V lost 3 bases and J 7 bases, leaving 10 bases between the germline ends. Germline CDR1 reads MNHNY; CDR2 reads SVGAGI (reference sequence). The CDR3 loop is CASSYGLGQPQHF. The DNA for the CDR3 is TGTGCCAGCAGTTATGGCTTGGGGCAGCCCCAGCATTTT.

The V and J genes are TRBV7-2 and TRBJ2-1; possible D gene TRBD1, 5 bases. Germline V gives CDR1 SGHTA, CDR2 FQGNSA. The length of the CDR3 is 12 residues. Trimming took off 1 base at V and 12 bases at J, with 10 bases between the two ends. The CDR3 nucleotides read TGTGCCAGCAGCTTAGAGCAGGGCAGGCAGTTCTTC. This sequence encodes CASSLEQGRQFF.

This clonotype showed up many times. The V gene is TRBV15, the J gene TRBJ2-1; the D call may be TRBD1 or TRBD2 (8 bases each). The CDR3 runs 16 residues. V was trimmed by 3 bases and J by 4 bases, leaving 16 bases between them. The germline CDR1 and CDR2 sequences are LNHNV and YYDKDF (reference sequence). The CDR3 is CATSRAGGQGYNEQFF. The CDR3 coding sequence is TGTGCCACCAGCAGGGCGGGAGGACAGGGATACAATGAGCAGTTCTTC.

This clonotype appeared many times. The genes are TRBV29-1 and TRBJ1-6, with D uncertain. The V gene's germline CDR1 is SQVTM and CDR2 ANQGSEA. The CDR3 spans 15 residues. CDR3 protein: CTQPSKGERTRNNHF. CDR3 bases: TGCACCCAACCGTCAAAGGGCGAGAGGACCCGTAATAACCACTTT.

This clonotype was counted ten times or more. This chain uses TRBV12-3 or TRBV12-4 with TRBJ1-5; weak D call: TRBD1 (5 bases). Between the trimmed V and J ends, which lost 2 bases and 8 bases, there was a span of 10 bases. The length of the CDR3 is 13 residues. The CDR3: CASSLRGLEPQHF. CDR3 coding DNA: TGTGCCAGCAGTTTAAGGGGATTGGAGCCCCAGCATTTT.

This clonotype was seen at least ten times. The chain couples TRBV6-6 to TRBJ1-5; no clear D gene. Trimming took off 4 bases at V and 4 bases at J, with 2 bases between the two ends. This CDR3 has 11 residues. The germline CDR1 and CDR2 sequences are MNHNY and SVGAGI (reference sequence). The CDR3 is CASSSNQPQHF. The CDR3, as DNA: TGTGCCAGCAGTTCGAATCAGCCCCAGCATTTT.

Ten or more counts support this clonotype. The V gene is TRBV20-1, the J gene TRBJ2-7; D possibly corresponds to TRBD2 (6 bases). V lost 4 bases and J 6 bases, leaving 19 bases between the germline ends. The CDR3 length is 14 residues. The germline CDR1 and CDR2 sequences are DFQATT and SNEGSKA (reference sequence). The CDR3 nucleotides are TGCAGTGCTATTTCGCGGGGTTCCTCTGGCGAGCAGTACTTC. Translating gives CSAISRGSSGEQYF.

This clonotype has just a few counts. CDR3 sequence reads: CASSPSPDRVHEQYF. CDR3 nucleotide sequence: TGTGCCAGCAGCCCTAGTCCGGACAGGGTCCACGAGCAGTACTTC. The rearrangement uses TRBV7-6 and TRBJ2-7; 8 bases map to TRBD1. Germline CDR1 SGHVS, CDR2 FNYEAQ. There are 15 residues in the CDR3. With V trimmed by 5 bases and J by 5 bases, 11 bases remained unmatched.

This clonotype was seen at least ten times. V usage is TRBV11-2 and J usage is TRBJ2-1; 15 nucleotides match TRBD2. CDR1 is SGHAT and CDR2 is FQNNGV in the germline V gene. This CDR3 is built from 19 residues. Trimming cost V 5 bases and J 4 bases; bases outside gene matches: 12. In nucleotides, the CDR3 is TGTGCCAGCAGCCCGGGGACTAGCGGGGGGACTAATTTTTACAATGAGCAGTTCTTC. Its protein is CASSPGTSGGTNFYNEQFF.

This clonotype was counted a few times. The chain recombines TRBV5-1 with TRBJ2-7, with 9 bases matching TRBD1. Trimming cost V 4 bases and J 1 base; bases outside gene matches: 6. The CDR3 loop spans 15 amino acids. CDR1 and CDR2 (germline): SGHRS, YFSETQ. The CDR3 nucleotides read TGCGCCAGCAGCACCACGGACAGGGGATCCTACGAGCAGTACTTC. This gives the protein CASSTTDRGSYEQYF.

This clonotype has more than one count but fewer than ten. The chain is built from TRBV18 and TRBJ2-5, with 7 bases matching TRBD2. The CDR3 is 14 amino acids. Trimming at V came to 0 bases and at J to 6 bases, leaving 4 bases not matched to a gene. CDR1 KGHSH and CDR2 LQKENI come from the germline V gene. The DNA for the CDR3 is TGTGCCAGCTCACCACCGGAGGGAGGGAAGACCCAGTACTTC. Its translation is CASSPPEGGKTQYF.

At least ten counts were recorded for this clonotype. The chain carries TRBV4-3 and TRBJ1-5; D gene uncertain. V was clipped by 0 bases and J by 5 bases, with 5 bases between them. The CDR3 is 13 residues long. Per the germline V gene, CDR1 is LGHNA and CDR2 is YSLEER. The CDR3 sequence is CASSQDNHQPQHF. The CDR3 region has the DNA TGCGCCAGCAGCCAAGATAACCATCAGCCCCAGCATTTT.

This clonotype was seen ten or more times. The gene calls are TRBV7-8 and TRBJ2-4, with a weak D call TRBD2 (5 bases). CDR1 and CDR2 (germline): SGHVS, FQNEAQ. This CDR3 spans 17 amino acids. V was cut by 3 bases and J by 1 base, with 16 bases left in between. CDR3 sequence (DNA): TGTGCCAGCAGCTTTAGCCCCTCTCTAGCTGCCAAAAACATTCAGTACTTC. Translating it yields CASSFSPSLAAKNIQYF.